This TCR beta chain was retrieved from a study of cytomegalovirus exposure and HLA in healthy donors. Turning to the study itself: Among roughly 180 million T cells, an earlier analysis found approximately 110 million unique TCR beta sequences.

The study ran its PCR with 60 Vbeta and 13 Jbeta primers. In the original analysis: An analysis that came later counted tens of millions of unique TCR beta chains, approximately 9.9 million shared. The protocol was immunoSEQ multiplex PCR, while the TCRdb copy is restricted to in-frame clones and leaves out a portion. The V and J calls and the clone size are those of that table, but D and trimming were determined from the DNA. Counted here are under 150,000 clones, 79% occurring once; the ten biggest clones make up about 1%. CDR1 is SGDLS, CDR2 YYNGEE, per germline. Trimming removed 4 bases from V and 2 bases from J; junction bases left unmatched: 10. The CDR3 is made up of 16 amino acids.

Sequencing used PBMCs. The receptor was derived from a male donor in good health and CMV-seronegative. The rearrangement links TRBV9 to TRBJ1-2; 8 nucleotides line up with TRBD1. CDR3 DNA: TGTGCCAGCAGCCAACGGACAGGGCTATCAAACTATGGCTACACCTTC. Its protein is CASSQRTGLSNYGYTF.